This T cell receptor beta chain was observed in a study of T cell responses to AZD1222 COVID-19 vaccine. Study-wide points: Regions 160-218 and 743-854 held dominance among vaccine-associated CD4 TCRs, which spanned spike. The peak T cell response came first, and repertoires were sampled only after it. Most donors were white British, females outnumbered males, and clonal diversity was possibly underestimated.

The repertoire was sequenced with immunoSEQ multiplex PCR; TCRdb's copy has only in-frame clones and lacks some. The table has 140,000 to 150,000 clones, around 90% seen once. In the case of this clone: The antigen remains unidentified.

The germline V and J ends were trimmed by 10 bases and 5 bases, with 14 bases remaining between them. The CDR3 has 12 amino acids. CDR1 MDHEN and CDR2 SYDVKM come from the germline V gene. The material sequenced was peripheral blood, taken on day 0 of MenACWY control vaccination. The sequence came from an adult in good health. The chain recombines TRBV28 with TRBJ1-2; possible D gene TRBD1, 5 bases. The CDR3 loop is CATRWGGYGYTF. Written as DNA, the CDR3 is TGTGCCACCCGGTGGGGGGGATATGGCTACACCTTC.